This TCR beta chain was found in a study of tumor-infiltrating lymphocytes in primary liver carcinoma. Blood RNA originated from unsorted whole blood, with germline DNA additionally extracted. Germline lookup yields CDR1 SGHDT and CDR2 YYEEEE. This CDR3 has 17 amino acids. This clonotype showed up just once. A junction boundary mismatches the germline segment, possibly from a read error. A constant-region primer served to make TCR beta cDNA from about 500 ng total RNA. Each TCR beta library was derived from three nested multiplex PCR rounds that employed slightly modified ARM-PCR. Use of TRBV1-TRBV30 forward primers with a C-beta reverse primer characterized the first two PCR rounds, which lasted around 11 cycles each. MiXCR, run by TCRdb on the multiplex PCR reads, gives a single entry per CDR3 protein. The repertoire consists of 300,000 to 400,000 distinct CDR3 sequences, with about 60% occurring once and the leading ten covering roughly 10%.

Sequencing was carried out using peripheral blood. The chain carries TRBV5-6 and TRBJ2-3, with D possibly matching TRBD2 (5 bases). The receptor was derived from a man between 40 and 49 years old with primary liver carcinoma and hepatitis B virus infection. In nucleotides, the CDR3 is TGTGCCAGCAGCCCGGGGATGGGGAGTCATCGCACACATACGCAGTATTTT. It specifies CASSPGMGSHRTHTQYF.